Below, 9 T cell receptor beta chains from the same sample are listed, as sequenced in a study of T-cell reconstitution after alpha-beta-depleted transplantation in children. Researchers prepared the TCRbeta library using unique molecular identifiers, the study reports. One entry per CDR3 protein, called by TCRdb with MiXCR from the PCR reads. The sample shows just under 250,000 distinct CDR3 sequences, about 23% of them seen only once. Sequences were derived from PBMCs, sampled before TCRalphabeta/CD19-depleted stem cell transplant. These receptors were obtained from a girl aged 2-10 years with Fanconi anemia, due to receive a stem cell transplant.

This chain links TRBV29-1 with TRBJ2-7; 7 nucleotides line up with TRBD2. Trimming at V came to 6 bases and at J to 3 bases, leaving 14 bases not matched to a gene. Germline assignment: CDR1 SQVTM and CDR2 ANQGSEA. There are 15 residues in the CDR3. CDR3 coding DNA: TGCAGCGTCATTTTTCGGCTAGCGGAGCTCTACGAGCAGTACTTC. Its translation is CSVIFRLAELYEQYF.

This clonotype came up many times. V is TRBV20-1 and J is TRBJ1-1; no definite D call. CDR3 length equals 12 residues. Germline CDR1 DFQATT, CDR2 SNEGSKA (reference sequence). The CDR3 sequence is CSAFQENTEAFF. The CDR3 nucleotides read TGCAGCGCCTTTCAGGAGAACACTGAAGCTTTCTTT.

This sequence joins TRBV20-1 and TRBJ2-1; D perhaps matches TRBD2 (6 bases). V was clipped by 8 bases and J by 3 bases, with 17 bases between them. Germline CDR1 DFQATT, CDR2 SNEGSKA (reference sequence). The CDR3 runs 14 residues. The CDR3 is CSTDRGSGYNEQFF. Here the CDR3 DNA reads TGCAGTACGGACCGAGGTAGCGGCTACAATGAGCAGTTCTTC.

The chain recombines TRBV7-8 with TRBJ2-7, with TRBD1 as a possible D gene (6 bases). The CDR3 sequence is 16 residues long. Trimming pared 2 bases from V and 1 base from J, leaving 15 bases between. Germline assignment: CDR1 SGHVS and CDR2 FQNEAQ. This CDR3 is CASSLSSETGSYEQYF. As DNA, the CDR3 is TGTGCCAGCAGCTTAAGCTCTGAGACAGGATCCTACGAGCAGTACTTC.

This clonotype was found many times. This rearrangement joins TRBV5-1 to TRBJ1-1, with 7 bases matching TRBD1. The CDR3 sequence is 13 residues long. Germline trimming cut 3 bases from V and 4 bases from J; bases unmatched to any gene: 3. Germline V gene data show CDR1 as SGHRS and CDR2 as YFSETQ. CDR3 residues: CASSSGQTTEAFF. The CDR3 bases are TGCGCCAGCAGCTCGGGACAGACCACTGAAGCTTTCTTT.

The rearrangement uses TRBV5-1 and TRBJ2-1; 11 nucleotides agree with TRBD2. Trimming took 0 bases from V and 3 from J; bases not matched to a gene: 8. Per germline, CDR1 SGHRS and CDR2 YFSETQ. This CDR3 is 18 amino acids long. The CDR3 reads CASSLAGSGRARYNEQFF. The DNA for the CDR3 is TGCGCCAGCAGCTTGGCCGGTAGCGGGAGGGCCCGCTACAATGAGCAGTTCTTC. The complete variable domain, with remaining parts taken from reference TRBV5-1 and TRBJ2-1, reads KAGVTQTPRYLIKTRGQQVTLSCSPISGHRSVSWYQQTPGQGLQFLFEYFSETQRNKGNFPGRFSGRQFSNSRSEMNVSTLELGDSALYLCASSLAGSGRARYNEQFFGPGTRLTVL.

The chain links TRBV29-1 to TRBJ2-5, with TRBD2 as a possible D gene (7 bases). V was shortened by 6 bases and J by 5 bases, with 13 bases between the two germline ends. The CDR3 has 12 amino acids. Germline values: CDR1 SQVTM, CDR2 ANQGSEA. In DNA form, the CDR3 reads TGCAGCGTCTACGCGGGGGCTGAGACCCAGTACTTC. Its protein is CSVYAGAETQYF.

This clonotype was counted many times. The rearrangement links TRBV4-2 to TRBJ2-5; D gene uncertain. V dropped 1 base and J dropped 2 bases, with 8 bases sitting between them. From germline, CDR1 is LGHNA and CDR2 YNFKEQ. The CDR3 extends over 14 amino acids. CDR3 nucleotide sequence: TGTGCCAGCAGCCAAGTAGGCGGACAAGAGACCCAGTACTTC. Protein sequence: CASSQVGGQETQYF.

The rearrangement uses TRBV29-1 and TRBJ2-7; maybe TRBD1 (6 bases). Germline CDR1 and CDR2: SQVTM and ANQGSEA. CDR3 size: 13 residues. Deletions cut 7 bases from V and 2 bases from J, with 15 bases between. CDR3 DNA: TGCAGCGCTCGACAGGCCGGAGCCTACGAGCAGTACTTC. It codes for CSARQAGAYEQYF.